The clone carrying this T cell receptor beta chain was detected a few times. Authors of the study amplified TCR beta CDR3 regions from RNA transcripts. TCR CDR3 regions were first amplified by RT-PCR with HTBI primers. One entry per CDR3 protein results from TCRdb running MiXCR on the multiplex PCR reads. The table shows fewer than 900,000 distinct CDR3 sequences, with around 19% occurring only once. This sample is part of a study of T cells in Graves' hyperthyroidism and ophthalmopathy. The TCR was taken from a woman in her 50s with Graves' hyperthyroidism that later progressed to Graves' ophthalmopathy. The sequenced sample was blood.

CDR3 DNA: TGTGCCAGCAATGTAGACAGCTCAACGGCTAACTATGGCTACACCTTC. Residues: CASNVDSSTANYGYTF. The J gene is TRBJ1-2, the V gene TRBV2; TRBD1 is a possible D gene (5 bases). Germline assignment: CDR1 SNHLY and CDR2 FYNNEI. This CDR3 contains 16 residues. Trimming shortened V by 7 bases and J by 0 bases, and 18 bases separated the two germline ends. Filled out from reference TRBV2 and TRBJ1-2, the complete variable domain reads EPEVTQTPSHQVTQMGQEVILRCVPISNHLYFYWYRQILGQKVEFLVSFYNNEISEKSEIFDDQFSVERPDGSNFTLKIRSTKLEDSAMYFCASNVDSSTANYGYTFGSGTRLTVV.